This T cell receptor beta chain stems from a study of OX40 agonist ivuxolimab in advanced cancers. Only in-frame clones appear in the TCRdb table, and some are missing; sequencing was by immunoSEQ multiplex PCR. The table has tens of thousands of clones, 84% seen once. Study findings and constraints: Undetermined was the antigen specificity of the expanded peripheral T cells. With doses of 0.1 to 3.0 mg/kg, CD4+ and CD8+ blood T cells had undergone clonal expansion by week 6.

Concerning this clone: The antigen remains undetermined.

V trimming: 2 bases; J trimming: 2 bases; junction bases outside the gene matches: 6. CDR3 size: 15 residues. Germline values: CDR1 KGHSH, CDR2 LQKENI. This chain links TRBV18 with TRBJ2-7, with TRBD1 matching over 7 bases. The sequenced sample was CD4+ or CD8+ T cells sorted from blood, obtained in a trial of the OX40 agonist ivuxolimab. The sequence was collected from an adult with an advanced solid tumor such as melanoma, head and neck, liver or kidney cancer. DNA of the CDR3: TGTGCCAGCTCACCAAGACAGGGAACTACCTACGAGCAGTACTTC. It encodes CASSPRQGTTYEQYF.